These 32 T cell receptor beta chains share one sample of origin, sequenced in a study of cytomegalovirus exposure and HLA in healthy donors. The PCR contained 60 Vbeta and 13 Jbeta primers. Profiling relied on immunoSEQ multiplex PCR, and the TCRdb table lists in-frame clones only, not all of them. The sample comprises approximately 150,000 clones, 75% to 90% of which are singletons, and roughly 4.7% rests with the top ten. The specimen was PBMCs. Receptors originate from a man younger than 40 in good health and CMV-seronegative.

J is TRBJ2-5 and V is TRBV4-3, with 10 bases matching TRBD1. V was pared by 4 bases and J by 7 bases, with 6 bases of the junction left unmatched. Germline CDR1 and CDR2: LGHNA and YSLEER. This CDR3 comprises 14 residues. CDR3: CASSLRQGAGTQYF. In DNA, the CDR3 is TGCGCCAGCAGCCTCCGACAGGGGGCAGGGACCCAGTACTTC.

The chain couples TRBV7-8 to TRBJ2-5; TRBD1 agrees at 11 bases. The better agreement between TRBJ2-7 and the DNA end casts doubt on the J call. The CDR3 contains 13 residues. The germline gives CDR1 SGHVS, CDR2 FQNEAQ. CDR3 sequence: CASCGTGGPEQYF. The CDR3 nucleotides are TGTGCCAGTTGTGGGACAGGGGGACCCGAGCAGTACTTC.

The chain couples TRBV7-9 to TRBJ2-7; D is unresolved. Germline values: CDR1 SEHNR, CDR2 FQNEAQ (reference sequence). V dropped 1 base and J dropped 3 bases, with 7 bases sitting between them. CDR3 length equals 13 residues. The CDR3 reads CASSLDGSYEQYF. The CDR3 coding sequence is TGTGCCAGCAGCTTAGATGGCAGCTACGAGCAGTACTTC. Based on the CDR3 plus reference TRBV7-9 and TRBJ2-7, the full variable domain is DTGVSQNPRHKITKRGQNVTFRCDPISEHNRLYWYRQTLGQGPEFLTYFQNEAQLEKSRLLSDRFSAERPKGSFSTLEIQRTEQGDSAMYLCASSLDGSYEQYFGPGTRLTVT.

This chain links TRBV27 with TRBJ2-1, with 12 bases fitting TRBD2. After removal of 5 bases from V and 7 bases from J, the junction contained 3 bases not matched to a gene. This CDR3 has 14 residues. Germline CDR1 reads MNHEY; CDR2 reads SMNVEV (reference sequence). The CDR3 nucleotides read TGTGCCAGCAGTCTAGCGGGAGGGGGAAATGAGCAGTTCTTC. Protein: CASSLAGGGNEQFF.

The CDR3: CASSELTSAYNEQFF. CDR3 DNA sequence: TGTGCCAGCAGTGAGCTGACTAGCGCCTACAATGAGCAGTTCTTC. The genes are TRBV25-1 and TRBJ2-1; 8 nucleotides match TRBD2. The CDR3 covers 15 residues. V lost 3 bases and J lost 2; bases outside the gene matches: 3. Germline CDR1 is MGHDK and CDR2 is SYGVNS.

The rearrangement joins TRBV7-2 to TRBJ1-3; TRBD1 matches 8 bases. In germline, CDR1 is SGHTA, CDR2 FQGNSA. Germline trimming cut 4 bases from V and 0 bases from J; bases unmatched to any gene: 5. The CDR3 has 16 amino acids. The CDR3 spells CASSSWTGNSGNTIYF. DNA for the CDR3: TGTGCCAGCAGCTCCTGGACAGGGAACTCTGGAAACACCATATATTTT.

V is TRBV19 and J is TRBJ2-1; 15 nucleotides align to TRBD2. The V gene end was trimmed by 7 bases and the J gene end by 2 bases; junction bases not matched to a gene: 12. This CDR3 has 19 amino acids. Germline CDR1 is LNHDA and CDR2 is SQIVND (reference sequence). Here the CDR3 reads CASTTGLAGGFSPYNEQFF. CDR3 in DNA: TGTGCCAGTACTACGGGACTAGCGGGGGGCTTTTCCCCCTACAATGAGCAGTTCTTC.

The chain couples TRBV19 to TRBJ2-2; TRBD1 is a possible D gene (5 bases). V was clipped by 5 bases and J by 5 bases, with 9 bases between them. The germline CDR1 and CDR2 sequences are LNHDA and SQIVND (reference sequence). This CDR3 is 13 amino acids long. The CDR3 loop reads CASSSGRTGELFF. Written as DNA, the CDR3 is TGTGCCAGTAGTTCAGGGCGGACCGGGGAGCTGTTTTTT.

The CDR3 loop is CASSLVGGAPGTDTQYF. The CDR3 DNA sequence: TGTGCCAGCAGCTTAGTAGGGGGGGCGCCGGGCACAGATACGCAGTATTTT. The rearrangement links TRBV11-2 to TRBJ2-3, with a tentative D call TRBD2 (7 bases). Germline lookup yields CDR1 SGHAT and CDR2 FQNNGV. V lost 1 base to trimming and J lost 1 base, with 15 bases between them. The CDR3 spans 17 residues. The complete variable domain, with remaining parts taken from reference TRBV11-2 and TRBJ2-3, reads EAGVAQSPRYKIIEKRQSVAFWCNPISGHATLYWYQQILGQGPKLLIQFQNNGVVDDSQLPKDRFSAERLKGVDSTLKIQPAKLEDSAVYLCASSLVGGAPGTDTQYFGPGTRLTVL.

The rearrangement links TRBV7-2 to TRBJ2-1; 9 bases map to TRBD2. V was pared by 5 bases and J by 2 bases, with 7 bases of the junction left unmatched. The CDR3 runs to 16 residues. Per the germline V gene, CDR1 is SGHTA and CDR2 is FQGNSA. CDR3: CASSPLLAGPYNEQFF. The CDR3 DNA follows: TGTGCCAGCAGCCCTCTCCTAGCGGGACCCTACAATGAGCAGTTCTTC.

This clone was seen just once. The V gene is TRBV7-8, the J gene TRBJ2-3; 7 positions match TRBD2. J gave up 2 bases and V 2 bases, and 13 bases lay outside the gene matches. Germline CDR1 and CDR2: SGHVS and FQNEAQ. This CDR3 has 18 residues. As DNA, the CDR3 is TGTGCCAGCAGCTTAAGGGTGGGGGGGGGAGGTAACACAGATACGCAGTATTTT. Protein sequence: CASSLRVGGGGNTDTQYF.

The V gene is TRBV5-6, the J gene TRBJ2-1; possibly TRBD1 for D (6 bases). The germline V gene encodes CDR1 SGHDT and CDR2 YYEEEE. The CDR3 covers 16 residues. Trimming pared 2 bases from V and 0 bases from J, leaving 12 bases between. CDR3 nucleotide sequence: TGTGCCAGCAGCTTAATAGGGGGAAACTCCTACAATGAGCAGTTCTTC. Its protein product is CASSLIGGNSYNEQFF.

V gene TRBV5-4 combines with J gene TRBJ2-1; 14 nucleotides align to TRBD2. From germline, CDR1 is SGHNT and CDR2 YYREEE (reference sequence). The junction had 8 bases not matched to a gene; V was cut back by 4 bases and J by 8 bases. The CDR3 is made up of 16 amino acids. The CDR3 is CASSGRTSGRSYEQFF. The DNA for the CDR3 is TGTGCCAGCAGCGGTCGGACTAGCGGGAGGTCCTATGAGCAGTTCTTC.

This sequence joins TRBV19 and TRBJ2-5; the match to TRBD1 covers 7 bases. The DNA end is a closer match to TRBJ2-7, so the J assignment may be wrong. CDR1 is LNHDA, CDR2 SQIVND, per germline (reference sequence). The CDR3 totals 15 residues. The CDR3 DNA follows: TGTGCCAGTAGTATACGGACAGGTCCCCTCTTCGAGCAGTACTTC. Amino acid sequence: CASSIRTGPLFEQYF.

The chain is built from TRBV9 and TRBJ2-5, with a possible D match to TRBD2 (5 bases). Germline values: CDR1 SGDLS, CDR2 YYNGEE. V lost 0 bases, J lost 5 bases, and 35 bases lay in between. This CDR3 is 22 amino acids long. CDR3 DNA sequence: TGTGCCAGCAGCGTAGGCAGCAGCGTAGGCAGGACTGGTGGTTCCTGGCGGGAGACCCAGTACTTC. Amino acids: CASSVGSSVGRTGGSWRETQYF.

Only one count was recorded for this clone. CDR3 residues: CASSSGTSHYNEQFF. In nucleotides, the CDR3 is TGTGCCAGCAGCTCCGGGACTAGCCATTACAATGAGCAGTTCTTC. This sequence joins TRBV11-2 and TRBJ2-1; 9 bases align to TRBD2. Per germline, CDR1 SGHAT and CDR2 FQNNGV. The trim removed 4 bases at V and 4 bases at J, leaving 5 bases unmatched. This CDR3 region has 15 residues.

This sequence joins TRBV27 and TRBJ1-2, with D perhaps TRBD1 (5 bases). Germline loops: CDR1 MNHEY, CDR2 SMNVEV (reference sequence). Between the trimmed V and J ends, which lost 8 bases and 3 bases, there was a span of 19 bases. CDR3 length: 15 amino acids. As DNA, the CDR3 is TGTGCCAGCCCCCCCCCAGTAGGGGCACACTATGGCTACACCTTC. Protein: CASPPPVGAHYGYTF.

The chain is built from TRBV25-1 and TRBJ1-6; 7 bases are shared with TRBD1. Germline V gene data show CDR1 as MGHDK and CDR2 as SYGVNS. J lost 0 bases, V lost 4 bases, and 9 bases had no gene match. There are 18 residues in the CDR3. CDR3 in DNA: TGTGCCAGCAGTGCACCTATGACAGGGAGCTCCTATAATTCACCCCTCCACTTT. Amino acids: CASSAPMTGSSYNSPLHF.

V usage is TRBV4-1 and J usage is TRBJ1-5; 7 nucleotides match TRBD1. The CDR3 is 17 amino acids. V was pared by 0 bases and J by 5 bases, with 10 bases of the junction left unmatched. Germline CDR1 reads MGHRA; CDR2 reads YSYEKL. CDR3: CASSQDRAGGWDQPQHF. CDR3 sequence (DNA): TGCGCCAGCAGCCAAGATAGGGCAGGGGGTTGGGATCAGCCCCAGCATTTT.

The chain recombines TRBV28 with TRBJ2-1; D is uncertain. Germline-derived CDR1 and CDR2 are MDHEN and SYDVKM. Trimming removed 3 bases from V and 9 bases from J, with 9 bases in between. The CDR3 has 12 amino acids. This CDR3 reads CASSFRPPEQFF. In DNA form, the CDR3 reads TGTGCCAGCAGTTTCAGGCCTCCTGAGCAGTTCTTC.

This rearrangement joins TRBV27 to TRBJ1-5; 7 bases fit TRBD1. The ends lost 6 bases at V and 0 bases at J; junction bases unmatched: 14. Germline-derived CDR1 and CDR2 are MNHEY and SMNVEV (reference sequence). The CDR3 spans 18 residues. The CDR3 region is CASSPDRIALYSNQPQHF. In DNA, the CDR3 is TGTGCCAGCAGCCCGGACAGGATCGCTCTCTATAGCAATCAGCCCCAGCATTTT.

For the CDR3, the DNA is TGTGCCAGCAGTTTATCTCCGGGGGTAGACAGCCTCCTCTCCTACGAGCAGTACTTC. It specifies CASSLSPGVDSLLSYEQYF. The chain carries TRBV27 and TRBJ2-7; a weak D match, TRBD2 (6 bases). The CDR3 length is 19 residues. Germline CDR1 MNHEY, CDR2 SMNVEV (reference sequence). Trimming took off 0 bases at V and 0 bases at J, with 21 bases between the two ends.

The V call is TRBV23-1, the J call TRBJ2-6, with 8 bases fitting TRBD1. TRBV23-1 is filed as an ORF, its function uncertain. The CDR3 sequence is 18 residues long. Trimming removed 0 bases from V and 0 bases from J; junction bases left unmatched: 4. The CDR3 sequence is CASSQSRGQVSGANVLTF. The CDR3 bases are TGCGCCAGCAGTCAATCGAGGGGACAGGTCTCTGGGGCCAACGTCCTGACTTTC.

The chain links TRBV7-8 to TRBJ2-7, with D unresolved. Trimming stripped 2 bases from V and 4 bases from J, with 15 bases between. The CDR3 spans 15 residues. Germline CDR1 is SGHVS and CDR2 is FQNEAQ. The CDR3 nucleotides are TGTGCCAGCAGCTTAAGAACTACCTCGGAATACGAGCAGTACTTC. This encodes CASSLRTTSEYEQYF.

The chain is built from TRBV28 and TRBJ2-5, with D unclear. The assigned J gene may be wrong: the sequence end matches TRBJ2-7 better. The CDR3 contains 12 residues. The germline gives CDR1 MDHEN, CDR2 SYDVKM. The CDR3 loop is CASSHGAYEQYF. CDR3 bases: TGTGCCAGCAGTCATGGAGCTTACGAGCAGTACTTC.

The chain recombines TRBV18 with TRBJ2-1, with 7 bases lining up with TRBD2. V was pared by 2 bases and J by 10 bases, with 5 bases of the junction left unmatched. The germline V gene encodes CDR1 KGHSH and CDR2 LQKENI. The CDR3 sequence is 13 residues long. CDR3 in DNA: TGTGCCAGCTCACCAGGGGGGGTAGGGGAGCAGTTCTTC. Translated, it gives CASSPGGVGEQFF.

This chain links TRBV5-4 with TRBJ1-2, with D hard to call. V lost 3 bases, J lost 3 bases, and 15 bases lay in between. The CDR3 consists of 15 residues. CDR1 is SGHNT and CDR2 is YYREEE in the germline V gene (reference sequence). The CDR3 DNA reads TGTGCCAGCAGCTCCCTCTTACAGAAATACTATGGCTACACCTTC. It codes for CASSSLLQKYYGYTF.

The chain recombines TRBV5-5 with TRBJ1-2; D unclear. V lost 3 bases, J lost 4 bases, and 13 bases lay in between. The CDR3 spans 14 residues. Germline CDR1 reads SGHKS; CDR2 reads YYEKEE (reference sequence). This CDR3 is CASSSHTSSYGYTF. The CDR3 DNA reads as TGTGCCAGCAGCTCCCACACGTCCTCCTATGGCTACACCTTC.

This chain links TRBV5-1 with TRBJ2-1; D might be TRBD1 (6 bases). The CDR3 contains 14 residues. V lost 2 bases, J lost 7 bases, and 13 bases lay in between. The germline V gene has CDR1 SGHRS and CDR2 YFSETQ. The CDR3 DNA sequence: TGCGCCAGCAGCTTACAGGGAAGGGGGAATGAGCAGTTCTTC. As protein: CASSLQGRGNEQFF.

The chain joins TRBV2 to TRBJ2-5; 10 bases are shared with TRBD2. The CDR3 sequence is 17 residues long. With 3 bases clipped from V and 5 bases from J, the junction kept 12 bases outside the gene matches. Germline values: CDR1 SNHLY, CDR2 FYNNEI. CDR3 amino acids: CASSEGAGGPSVETQYF. CDR3 nucleotides: TGTGCCAGCAGTGAGGGAGCGGGAGGGCCCTCGGTGGAGACCCAGTACTTC.

V and J are TRBV7-3 and TRBJ2-7; TRBD2 aligns across 7 bases. V was pared by 6 bases and J by 9 bases, with 14 bases of the junction left unmatched. CDR1 and CDR2 (germline): SGHTA, FQGTGA. CDR3 length equals 14 residues. Written as DNA, the CDR3 is TGTGCCAGCAGGGGGGGAGCGGGGACCCGGGGGCAGTACTTC. Translating it yields CASRGGAGTRGQYF.

The chain employs TRBV7-3 and TRBJ2-5, with TRBD1 matching 7 bases. Germline CDR1 reads SGHTA; CDR2 reads FQGTGA. The CDR3 length is 15 residues. V lost 2 bases, J lost 2 bases, and 5 bases stayed unmatched. CDR3 in DNA: TGTGCCAGCAGCTTAGGCGTGACAGGGCAAGAGACCCAGTACTTC. Protein: CASSLGVTGQETQYF.